The 27 T cell receptor beta chains below come from one sample, sequenced in a study of T-cell memory formation after mild COVID-19. TCRdb itself ran the 5' RACE reads through MiXCR, one entry per CDR3 protein. The table shows around 83,000 distinct CDR3 sequences, with 25% occurring only once. The sample taken for sequencing was PBMCs or a T cell subset sorted from them (not recorded which). The receptor source for this set is a man younger than 30 who had mild COVID-19 (a few samples of this study predate the infection). Cell type and time point are not known.

The DNA for the CDR3 is TGTGCCAGCAGTTACTCAGAGCCGGGACTTCAAGAGACCCAGTACTTC. Its translation: CASSYSEPGLQETQYF. This chain links TRBV6-7 with TRBJ2-5; D possibly corresponds to TRBD2 (6 bases). TRBV6-7 is filed as an ORF, its function uncertain. This CDR3 comprises 16 residues. Trimming removed 0 bases at V and 2 bases at J, with 13 bases between.

This sequence joins TRBV4-1 and TRBJ1-5; D remains ambiguous. CDR3 length: 14 amino acids. Trimming took 1 base from V and 8 from J, leaving 12 bases between them. Germline CDR1 reads MGHRA; CDR2 reads YSYEKL. The CDR3 coding sequence is TGCGCCAGCAGCCAAGTTGGTGGCGGGGAGCCCCAGCATTTT. Its translation: CASSQVGGGEPQHF.

This clonotype was recorded a few times. The chain recombines TRBV29-1 with TRBJ2-1; D is unresolved. Germline V gives CDR1 SQVTM, CDR2 ANQGSEA. The germline V and J ends were trimmed by 8 bases and 4 bases, with 6 bases remaining between them. The CDR3 runs 10 residues. The CDR3 region is CSISYNEQFF. DNA of the CDR3: TGCAGCATTTCTTACAATGAGCAGTTCTTC.

The genes are TRBV4-1 and TRBJ1-5; 7 positions agree with TRBD1. V trimming: 0 bases; J trimming: 4 bases; junction bases outside the gene matches: 3. Germline CDR1 MGHRA, CDR2 YSYEKL. The CDR3 contains 15 residues. DNA of the CDR3: TGCGCCAGCAGCCAAGATCACAGGGGAAATCAGCCCCAGCATTTT. It yields the protein CASSQDHRGNQPQHF.

The chain has TRBV15 and TRBJ2-7; D gene uncertain. Trimming shortened V by 7 bases and J by 3 bases, and 16 bases separated the two germline ends. CDR1 LNHNV and CDR2 YYDKDF come from the germline V gene (reference sequence). This CDR3 is built from 14 residues. CDR3 residues: CATTTMVENYEQYV. In nucleotides, the CDR3 is TGTGCCACCACCACGATGGTAGAAAACTACGAGCAGTACGTC.

The chain uses TRBV7-9 and TRBJ2-3, with 9 bases fitting TRBD2. The junction had 9 bases not matched to a gene; V was cut back by 5 bases and J by 0 bases. Germline V CDR1 and CDR2: SEHNR, FQNEAQ (reference sequence). This CDR3 contains 17 residues. The CDR3 nucleotides read TGTGCCAGCAGCCCCGCCCTAGCGGGGCCGAGCACAGATACGCAGTATTTT. Its protein is CASSPALAGPSTDTQYF.

This sequence joins TRBV15 and TRBJ2-1; tentatively, D is TRBD2 (6 bases). The ends were cut back, 1 base at V and 3 bases at J, with 13 bases in the middle. CDR1 and CDR2 from the germline V gene are LNHNV and YYDKDF (reference sequence). The CDR3 is made up of 16 amino acids. DNA of the CDR3: TGTGCCACCAGCAGAGTTGGCCAGGGAGGCTACAATGAGCAGTTCTTC. Its translation is CATSRVGQGGYNEQFF.

This clonotype was seen more than once but under ten times. The gene calls are TRBV9 and TRBJ2-2; 8 bases match TRBD2. V was clipped by 0 bases and J by 7 bases; unmatched bases: 5. Germline CDR1 is SGDLS and CDR2 is YYNGEE. This CDR3 has 15 residues. For the CDR3, the DNA is TGTGCCAGCAGCGTAGAAGCGGGGGTGGTCGGGGAGCTGTTTTTT. Protein: CASSVEAGVVGELFF.

This clonotype was counted between two and nine times. The rearrangement links TRBV7-9 to TRBJ1-3; the D is unclear. V gave up 3 bases and J gave up 0 bases, with 6 bases separating them. This CDR3 comprises 14 residues. The germline V gene has CDR1 SEHNR and CDR2 FQNEAQ (reference sequence). The DNA of the CDR3 is TGTGCCAGCAGCTTCCGAAACTCTGGAAACACCATATATTTT. It is translated as CASSFRNSGNTIYF.

This clonotype came up many times. The rearrangement links TRBV10-2 to TRBJ1-5; no definite D call. Germline CDR1 reads WSHSY; CDR2 reads SAAADI. Trimming pared 2 bases from V and 0 bases from J, leaving 11 bases between. This CDR3 spans 16 amino acids. In DNA, the CDR3 is TGCGCCAGCAGTGAGAATCCAGGAAATAGCAATCAGCCCCAGCATTTT. Translated: CASSENPGNSNQPQHF.

CDR3 nucleotides: TGTGCCAGCAGTGAACCCGGCCAAACAGATACGCAGTATTTT. This gives the protein CASSEPGQTDTQYF. The J gene is TRBJ2-3, the V gene TRBV2; no definite D call. Trimming took off 2 bases at V and 3 bases at J, with 9 bases between the two ends. The CDR3 totals 14 residues. Looked up from germline, CDR1 is SNHLY and CDR2 is FYNNEI.

This clonotype has only a few counts. The rearrangement links TRBV6-1 to TRBJ2-5; D is tentatively TRBD1 or TRBD2 (6 bases each). The CDR3 runs 16 residues. Deletions cut 0 bases from V and 0 bases from J, with 11 bases between. Germline CDR1 reads MNHNS; CDR2 reads SASEGT. CDR3 sequence reads: CASSEAGGGYQETQYF. CDR3 nucleotides: TGTGCCAGCAGTGAAGCCGGGGGCGGGTACCAAGAGACCCAGTACTTC.

CDR3 region: CASSLTGTTDTQYF. The CDR3 DNA follows: TGTGCCAGCAGCCTTACGGGGACCACAGATACGCAGTATTTT. This chain uses TRBV28 with TRBJ2-3; TRBD1 or TRBD2 may be the D gene (5 bases each). Germline V CDR1 and CDR2: MDHEN, SYDVKM. V lost 6 bases and J 2 bases, leaving 12 bases between the germline ends. The CDR3 spans 14 residues.

CDR3 sequence reads: CASSQESWSSGELFF. CDR3 DNA: TGCGCCAGCAGCCAAGAATCATGGAGCTCCGGGGAGCTGTTTTTT. This chain uses TRBV4-3 with TRBJ2-2; D uncertain. The V gene's germline CDR1 is LGHNA and CDR2 YSLEER. This CDR3 is 15 amino acids long. V lost 0 bases and J 6 bases, leaving 11 bases between the germline ends.

This clonotype was counted a few times. The genes are TRBV12-3 or TRBV12-4 and TRBJ2-1; 13 nucleotides agree with TRBD2. This CDR3 has 12 residues. Trimming removed 3 bases from V and 14 bases from J; junction bases left unmatched: 1. CDR3 DNA: TGTGCCAGCAGTTTTGGGACTAGCGGGGAGTTCTTC. Translating it yields CASSFGTSGEFF.

This sequence joins TRBV4-1 and TRBJ2-1; 8 bases are a match to TRBD2. This CDR3 is 15 amino acids long. V dropped 5 bases and J dropped 1; count of bases not matched to a gene: 4. The germline gives CDR1 MGHRA, CDR2 YSYEKL. CDR3 in DNA: TGCGCCAGCAGCGTCGGGACTAGTTCCTACAATGAGCAGTTCTTC. Its protein product is CASSVGTSSYNEQFF.

This chain links TRBV11-1 with TRBJ2-1; 8 bases line up with TRBD1. Germline CDR1 and CDR2: SGHAT and FQDESV (reference sequence). With V trimmed by 0 bases and J by 6 bases, 19 bases remained unmatched. The CDR3 is 20 amino acids. The CDR3 nucleotides read TGTGCCAGCAGCTTAGCTAAGTACAGGGGGATACTTGGATATGGCAATGAGCAGTTCTTC. Translated, it gives CASSLAKYRGILGYGNEQFF.

With respect to this clonotype: The junction and the germline gene differ at one end; a read error may be behind it. The V call is TRBV7-9, the J call TRBJ1-4, with 8 bases that match TRBD1. This CDR3 has 15 residues. Per the germline V gene, CDR1 is SEHNR and CDR2 is FQNEAQ (reference sequence). The CDR3 nucleotides read TGTGCCAGCAGCTTAGCGGGGGGACAGGCGTACGAACGGGTTTTT. Translating it yields CASSLAGGQAYERVF.

The gene calls are TRBV9 and TRBJ2-1, with D perhaps given as TRBD1 or TRBD2 (6 bases each). The CDR3 has 13 residues. V was pared by 3 bases and J by 8 bases, with 12 bases between. Germline-derived CDR1 and CDR2 are SGDLS and YYNGEE. In nucleotides, the CDR3 is TGTGCCAGCAGCGGACTAGGGGGATATGAGCAGTTCTTC. It encodes CASSGLGGYEQFF.

With regard to this clonotype: An end of the junction does not agree with germline; a read error may underlie this. This chain joins TRBV7-6 and TRBJ1-4, with D unresolved. Germline CDR1 SGHVS, CDR2 FNYEAQ. The CDR3 contains 13 residues. DNA of the CDR3: TGTGCCAGCAGCCTAGAGACTAACGAAAAACTGTTTTTT. The encoded protein is CASSLETNEKLFF.

The CDR3 sequence: CAAGGYEQYF. CDR3 coding DNA: TGTGCCGCGGGGGGCTACGAGCAGTACTTC. The gene calls are TRBV6-5 and TRBJ2-7; 8 bases align to TRBD2. Germline lookup yields CDR1 MNHEY and CDR2 SVGAGI. The CDR3 spans 10 residues. Unmatched junction bases numbered 0, after V lost 11 bases and J lost 3 bases.

The genes are TRBV6-2 or TRBV6-3 and TRBJ2-1; maybe TRBD1 (5 bases). Germline loops: CDR1 MNHEY, CDR2 SVGEGT. Trimming pared 10 bases from V and 10 bases from J, leaving 11 bases between. The CDR3 loop spans 10 amino acids. The CDR3 region is CATSQGEQFF. The CDR3 nucleotides read TGTGCCACCTCCCAGGGAGAGCAGTTCTTC.

The chain joins TRBV10-3 to TRBJ1-2; perhaps TRBD1 as D (6 bases). This CDR3 region has 16 residues. V was clipped by 7 bases and J by 8 bases, with 26 bases between them. Germline lookup yields CDR1 ENHRY and CDR2 SYGVKD. The CDR3 nucleotides read TGTGCCATCACCGGGGCAGGGGCTCAGGGCAGCGGAGGCTACACCTTC. This encodes CAITGAGAQGSGGYTF.

The genes are TRBV5-1 and TRBJ2-7; TRBD1 is a possible D gene (5 bases). CDR1 is SGHRS, CDR2 YFSETQ, per germline. CDR3 length equals 12 residues. V was pared by 3 bases and J by 6 bases, with 10 bases between. CDR3: CASSSDISEQYF. CDR3 bases: TGCGCCAGCAGCTCGGACATCTCCGAGCAGTACTTC.

This clonotype is judged medium-sized. V and J are TRBV4-1 and TRBJ1-5; D might be TRBD1 (6 bases). The germline V and J ends were trimmed by 0 bases and 6 bases, with 12 bases remaining between them. The CDR3 is 15 residues long. Germline V lookup: CDR1 MGHRA, CDR2 YSYEKL. CDR3 in amino acids: CASSQDSGGSQPQHF. Written as DNA, the CDR3 is TGCGCCAGCAGCCAAGATTCCGGGGGCAGTCAGCCCCAGCATTTT.

The V call is TRBV9, the J call TRBJ2-1, with TRBD2 matching 11 bases. This CDR3 is 15 amino acids long. The germline CDR1 and CDR2 sequences are SGDLS and YYNGEE. The J segment lost 4 bases and the V segment lost 3 bases, leaving 3 bases of the junction unmatched. The CDR3 DNA reads as TGTGCCAGCAGCGCGCCTAGCGGGGGGTACAATGAGCAGTTCTTC. This codes for CASSAPSGGYNEQFF.

The chain employs TRBV6-2 or TRBV6-3 and TRBJ2-3, with D unclear. Looked up from germline, CDR1 is MNHEY and CDR2 is SVGEGT. V dropped 5 bases and J dropped 3 bases, with 12 bases sitting between them. The CDR3 covers 14 residues. The CDR3 DNA reads TGTGCCAGCAGTGCCGTTCTGCAGACAGATACGCAGTATTTT. Residues: CASSAVLQTDTQYF.